This TCR beta chain was retrieved from a study of radiotherapy plus CTLA-4 blockade in lung cancer. Background on the study: Among all patients, about 19% showed objective responses, while roughly 34% had disease control.

The germline V gene encodes CDR1 WSHSY and CDR2 SAAADI. The trim removed 2 bases at V and 0 bases at J, leaving 4 bases unmatched. The CDR3 extends over 15 amino acids. The method was immunoSEQ multiplex PCR; TCRdb's version includes in-frame clones alone and lacks a portion of them. Of about 110,000 clones detected, 85% to 90% appear once; the ten largest clones hold 2.4%. V usage is TRBV10-2 and J usage is TRBJ2-7; 7 bases fit TRBD2. The receptor's source is a human donor with non-small cell lung cancer that progressed on radiotherapy plus ipilimumab. Some clones in this sample may be carry-over from other donors' samples. Sequences were derived from peripheral blood, sampled from a patient treated with radiotherapy plus ipilimumab. CDR3 coding DNA: TGCGCCAGCAGTGAGGGGGGGACTATCTCCTACGAGCAGTACTTC. Translating it yields CASSEGGTISYEQYF.